The rows below give T cell receptor beta chains drawn from one sample of a study of OX40 agonist ivuxolimab in advanced cancers. The method was immunoSEQ multiplex PCR; TCRdb's version includes in-frame clones alone and lacks a portion of them. The data contain tens of thousands of clones, around 80% of them seen just once; the ten biggest clones take up over 0.95%. Sequencing was performed on CD4+ or CD8+ T cells sorted from blood, taken in a trial of the OX40 agonist ivuxolimab. The receptors come from an adult with an advanced solid tumor such as melanoma, head and neck, liver or kidney cancer. Each CDR3 is given with its conserved first and last residue.

length,V,J,CDR3
17,TRBV4-1,TRBJ1-4,CASSQEAARRGEEKLFF
15,TRBV4-3,TRBJ2-7,CASSQDTGTGYEQYF
16,TRBV5-8,TRBJ2-3,CASSLATELHTDTQYF
12,TRBV6-1,TRBJ2-3,CASSEAGDTQYF
11,TRBV29-1,TRBJ1-4,CSAGVYEKLFF
15,TRBV18,TRBJ2-5,CASSPPTRGEETQYF
16,TRBV4-3,TRBJ2-7,CASSHRSSGKSYEQYF
15,TRBV12-5,TRBJ2-2,CASGLSMVGTGELFF
12,TRBV29-1,TRBJ2-7,CSVGQGIYEQYF
18,TRBV7-9,TRBJ2-1,CASSPRLAGGLSPKEQFF
14,TRBV7-9,TRBJ1-2,CASSWGQDNYGYTF
15,TRBV16,TRBJ1-2,CASSPYEKPTYGYTF
13,TRBV6-5,TRBJ1-2,CATNSGAFYGYTF
14,TRBV5-1,TRBJ1-2,CASSFQGGDYGYTF
16,TRBV28,TRBJ1-4,CASSFIPPGREAKLFF
15,TRBV5-1,TRBJ2-5,CASSLGQGVQETQYF
14,TRBV5-1,TRBJ2-1,CASSIGTGGNEQFF
13,TRBV6-6,TRBJ1-1,CASRGEVNTEAFF
19,TRBV6-4,TRBJ2-2,CASSVRYQWTGGSTGELFF
15,TRBV29-1,TRBJ2-7,CSVGGTSGVQAGQYF
15,TRBV19,TRBJ1-1,CASRPTGGPNTEAFF
15,TRBV7-9,TRBJ2-7,CASSFPRTGVYEQYF
15,TRBV5-1,TRBJ1-4,CASSLTGSTNEKLFF
16,TRBV19,TRBJ2-7,CASSIQITGTYYEQYF
14,TRBV7-6,TRBJ1-1,CASSLRQGSAEAFF
13,TRBV19,TRBJ1-2,CASWSFGYEGYTF
12,TRBV2,TRBJ1-1,CASTGQGPEAFF
18,TRBV18,TRBJ2-1,CASSPRTSGGAGVGEQFF
18,TRBV18,TRBJ1-4,CASSPQRQGLVANEKLFF
16,TRBV5-1,TRBJ2-3,CASSLASGASTDTQYF
14,TRBV7-2,TRBJ2-3,CASSLEGGTDTQYF
11,TRBV20-1,TRBJ2-1,CSWSPYNEQFF
15,TRBV5-4,TRBJ2-3,CASSFVWVRTDTQYF
13,TRBV29-1,TRBJ1-5,CSATLGGNQPQHF
13,TRBV28,TRBJ1-6,CASHDGGAIPLHF
13,TRBV6-6,TRBJ2-7,CASSLDYSYEQYF
12,TRBV10-3,TRBJ1-4,CAISQHGEKLFF
13,TRBV6-6,TRBJ1-2,CASSLLGGYGYTF
16,TRBV18,TRBJ2-7,CASSPPGTGISYEQYF
15,TRBV11-3,TRBJ1-1,CASSLGVGMNTEAFF
15,TRBV6-6,TRBJ1-1,CASSYSPGVNTEAFF
14,TRBV15,TRBJ2-3,CATSMGESTDTQYF
14,TRBV6-4,TRBJ1-6,CASSDSTGWGPLHF
11,TRBV2,TRBJ2-5,CASSSVETQYF
14,TRBV13,TRBJ1-2,CASSLDNGYYGYTF
13,TRBV29-1,TRBJ1-2,CSVDTVTLYGYTF
15,TRBV7-9,TRBJ1-5,CASSGGTVRNQPQHF
13,TRBV2,TRBJ1-5,CASSGVSNQPQHF
13,TRBV6-5,TRBJ2-7,CASSYSDMREQYF
14,TRBV11-2,TRBJ1-6,CASSLGTDFSPLHF
15,TRBV9,TRBJ2-3,CASSVAAGSTDTQYF
14,TRBV7-2,TRBJ2-1,CASGLGTHYNEQFF
15,TRBV5-1,TRBJ2-3,CASRLLGDTTDTQYF
15,TRBV7-2,TRBJ1-5,CASSLARSGGQPQHF
17,TRBV11-3,TRBJ2-2,CASSLYSTGGDTGELFF